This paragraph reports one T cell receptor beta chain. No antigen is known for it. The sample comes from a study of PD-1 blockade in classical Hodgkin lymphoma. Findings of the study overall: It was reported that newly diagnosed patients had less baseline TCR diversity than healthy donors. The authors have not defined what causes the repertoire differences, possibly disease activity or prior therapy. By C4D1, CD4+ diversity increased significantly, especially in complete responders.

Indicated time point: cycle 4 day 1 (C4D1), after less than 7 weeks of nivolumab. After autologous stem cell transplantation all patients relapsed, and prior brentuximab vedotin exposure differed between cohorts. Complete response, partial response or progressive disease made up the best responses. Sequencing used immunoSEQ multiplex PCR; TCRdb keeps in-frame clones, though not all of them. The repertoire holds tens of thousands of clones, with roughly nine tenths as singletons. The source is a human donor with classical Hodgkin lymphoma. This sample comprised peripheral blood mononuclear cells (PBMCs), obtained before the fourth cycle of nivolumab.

The CDR3 region has the DNA TGCGCCAGCAGCTCGGGACAGGACGGCTATGGCTACACCTTC. This sequence encodes CASSSGQDGYGYTF. V gene TRBV5-1 combines with J gene TRBJ1-2; 8 bases align to TRBD1. In germline, CDR1 is SGHRS, CDR2 YFSETQ. This CDR3 is built from 14 residues. V trimming: 3 bases; J trimming: 4 bases; junction bases outside the gene matches: 5.